Reported below is one T cell receptor (beta chain). This entry belongs to a study of CD8 T cells in Susac syndrome. CDR3 length: 15 residues. Per germline, CDR1 LGHNA and CDR2 YNFKEQ. V dropped 3 bases and J dropped 5; count of bases not matched to a gene: 3. Reverse transcription of roughly 0.5 to 1 ug RNA was carried out with random hexamers. TCRdb itself ran the immunoSEQ multiplex PCR reads through MiXCR, one entry per CDR3 protein. Of around 130,000 distinct CDR3 sequences in the sample, 94% were seen once. FACS enriched CD8+ TEMRA cells, while bulk CD8+ and CD4+ were negatively isolated. The chain has TRBV4-2 and TRBJ2-1, with 11 bases aligning to TRBD2. Sequencing was carried out using CD4+ T cells from PBMCs. The TCR was taken from a human donor in good health. CDR3 DNA: TGTGCCAGCAGCCAGCCGGGACTAGCGGACAATGAGCAGTTCTTC. Its translation is CASSQPGLADNEQFF.